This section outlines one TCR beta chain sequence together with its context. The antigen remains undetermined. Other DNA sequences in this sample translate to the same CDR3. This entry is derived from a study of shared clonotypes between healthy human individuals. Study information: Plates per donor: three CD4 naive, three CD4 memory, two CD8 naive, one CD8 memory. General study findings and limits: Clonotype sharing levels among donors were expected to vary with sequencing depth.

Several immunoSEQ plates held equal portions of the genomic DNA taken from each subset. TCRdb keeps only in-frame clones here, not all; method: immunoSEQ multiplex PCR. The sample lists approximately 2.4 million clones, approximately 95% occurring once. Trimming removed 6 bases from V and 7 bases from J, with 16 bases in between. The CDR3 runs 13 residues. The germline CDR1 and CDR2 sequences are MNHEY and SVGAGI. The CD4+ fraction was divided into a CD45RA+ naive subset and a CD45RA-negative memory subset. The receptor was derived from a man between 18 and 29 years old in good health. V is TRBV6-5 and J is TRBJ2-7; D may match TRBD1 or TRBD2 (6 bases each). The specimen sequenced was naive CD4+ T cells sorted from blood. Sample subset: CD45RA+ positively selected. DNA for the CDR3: TGTGCCAGCAGCTACGGAGGGGGGCTGGAGCAGTACTTC. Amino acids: CASSYGGGLEQYF.